This TCR beta chain was sequenced for a study of identical twins (dated by TCRdb to about 2016). Some background on the complete study: To test whether fetal clonotypes persist, the study used deep sequencing on TCR alpha and beta repertoires from monozygotic twins, unrelated adults of various ages, and cord blood. Replicate twin experiments were performed at different times using different library preparation protocols to rule out contamination.

Results and caveats for the whole study, not just this receptor: In beta out-of-frame sequences, excess twin sharing was weaker, because having fewer shared sequences lowered the signal-to-noise ratio. Compared with coincidental sharing between unrelated individuals, out-of-frame TCR alpha sequences shared between twins showed an excess of sequences with low generation probability. In monozygotic twins, out-of-frame TCR alpha sharing was systematically underestimated by recombination models, although the models agreed with sharing between unrelated individuals. Invariant T cells such as MAIT and iNKT could partly confound zero-insertion analyses, though diverse VJ usage argued against this for most clonotypes. Abundant cord blood beta clonotypes carried fewer insertions; young adult naive repertoires showed a weaker similar trend, while memory repertoires showed none. Because the same donors could not be followed over many years, the conclusions depended on cross-sectional statistical analysis.

Every donor in the study was a healthy Caucasian. The twin cohort comprised three pairs of female monozygotic twins, all aged roughly 18 to 29 years. The RNA used for TCR libraries was isolated from peripheral blood mononuclear cells. The germline V gene (reference sequence) yields SEHNR for CDR1 and FQNEAQ for CDR2. V is cut by 3 bases and J by 7 bases, and the space between the germline ends is 10 bases. The CDR3 runs 12 residues from the cysteine to the phenylalanine. The sequence is cut down to CDR3 DNA, 36 bases in frame from base 1. Library preparation employed 5' RACE. TCRdb names Illumina HiSeq 2000 as the instrument used. Template switching introduced a universal primer binding site; the final cDNA contained a unique molecular identifier, enabling accurate counting of TCR cDNA molecules. Specific primers in the conserved constant-segment region were used to synthesize first-strand cDNA for TCR alpha and beta chains. To control for contamination, every cDNA library was double barcoded, receiving both a SMART-Mk sample barcode and Illumina barcodes. TruSeq adapter sequences and Illumina sample barcodes were added in two successive PCR steps. The TCR alpha and beta cDNA libraries were sequenced on the Illumina HiSeq platform using custom primers. From the authors' description of their analysis: Raw reads were processed with MiGEC to extract unique molecular identifiers, and MiXCR was used to determine CDR3 positions. For each individual, recombination models were inferred using an EM algorithm with the repgenHMM and IGoR tools. Shared clonotypes were analyzed with the tcR package in R, and sharing was normalized by the product of cloneset sizes. To study raw recombination without the effects of thymic and clonal selection, out-of-frame nonproductive sequences were analyzed. In-frame beta chains were kept once TCRdb had trimmed the public reads at Q25 with fastp and called clones with MiXCR. Each record represents a unique CDR3 protein, reported with the most common genes and DNA among its rows. The V and J calls and clone size are TCRdb's, not the authors'. In this sample the table shows about 920,000 distinct CDR3 sequences, more than 9% of which occur a single time. Under 2% of the sample lies in the top ten.

This clonotype was picked up a small number of times. The antigen it binds to is not known. Base qualities are missing; no much larger clone stands one base away. A further study also used this sample, focusing on yellow fever vaccine responses in identical twins. From the second report: The T cell response to vaccination in identical twins was reported by the authors to appear partly convergent and partly personalized. In identical twins, the study followed T cell clones that responded to the vaccine with precision.

What was sequenced was PBMCs. This sequence originates from a woman aged 18-29 years in good health. The sequence links TRBV7-9 to TRBJ2-7; TRBD1 is a possible D gene, resting on 5 matching bases. The CDR3 region has the sequence CASSLIQEEQYF. At the DNA level, the sequence is TGTGCCAGCAGCTTGATACAGGAGGAGCAGTACTTC.